A selection of T cell receptor beta chains follows, all from one sample in a study of vaccination effects on CD4 cells after COVID-19. Their antigens are not known. Profiling relied on immunoSEQ multiplex PCR, and the TCRdb table lists in-frame clones only, not all of them. The sample holds some 30,000 clones, 55% to 75% seen once. This specimen was CD4+ T cells from PBMCs cultured with a peptide pool, taken before COVID-19 vaccination. These receptors were collected from a human donor who had a prior SARS-CoV-2 infection. Both conserved end residues are part of each CDR3. D genes are given only for firm matches. Expanded clones get a size class; other rows say once, few or many, or leave the size out.

TRBV7-9,TRBJ2-7,.,.,CASSLHPTAGTYEQYF,TGTGCCAGCAGCCTCCACCCGACAGCTGGTACCTACGAGCAGTACTTC
TRBV6-5,TRBJ2-5,.,TRBD2,CASSYSLAGWEETQYF,TGTGCCAGCAGTTACTCGCTAGCGGGTTGGGAAGAGACCCAGTACTTC
TRBV5-4,TRBJ2-5,.,TRBD2,CASSPGQKRGYQETQYF,TGTGCCAGCAGCCCGGGTCAGAAGCGGGGGTACCAAGAGACCCAGTACTTC
TRBV5-1,TRBJ2-3,few,TRBD1,CASSIGQGAYSSTDTQYF,TGCGCCAGCAGCATCGGACAGGGGGCGTATTCTAGCACAGATACGCAGTATTTT
TRBV24-1,TRBJ2-1,.,.,CATSDFRHGNEQFF,TGTGCCACCAGTGATTTTAGACACGGCAATGAGCAGTTCTTC
TRBV9,TRBJ1-1,.,.,CASSVVTGWGDTEAFF,TGTGCCAGCAGCGTAGTTACAGGGTGGGGTGACACTGAAGCTTTCTTT
TRBV24-1,TRBJ2-2,.,TRBD1,CATSGGQRNTGELFF,TGTGCCACCAGTGGGGGACAGAGGAACACCGGGGAGCTGTTTTTT
TRBV15,TRBJ2-1,.,.,CATSRVMRVGDNEQFF,TGTGCCACCAGCAGAGTTATGCGTGTAGGAGACAATGAGCAGTTCTTC
TRBV2,TRBJ1-5,few,.,CASTSEGASNQPQHF,TGTGCCAGCACCTCGGAGGGAGCTTCCAATCAGCCCCAGCATTTT
TRBV4-1,TRBJ2-1,.,TRBD1,CASSQVGRGRRDEQFF,TGCGCCAGCAGCCAAGTGGGTAGGGGGCGCAGGGATGAGCAGTTCTTC
TRBV27,TRBJ1-4,.,.,CASSFSRFSEKLFF,TGTGCCAGCAGTTTTAGTCGCTTCAGTGAAAAACTGTTTTTT
TRBV30,TRBJ2-1,once,TRBD2,CAWSGGASGGTEQFF,TGTGCCTGGAGTGGTGGGGCTAGCGGGGGGACCGAGCAGTTCTTC
TRBV15,TRBJ2-3,.,TRBD1,CATSRGDRYDTDTQYF,TGTGCCACCAGCAGAGGGGACAGGTACGACACAGATACGCAGTATTTT
TRBV6-2/TRBV6-3,TRBJ2-7,.,.,CASSDTPSYEQYF,TGTGCCAGCAGTGACACCCCGTCCTACGAGCAGTACTTC
TRBV7-2,TRBJ2-1,.,.,CASSFIEWIEQFF,TGTGCCAGCAGCTTTATCGAGTGGATTGAGCAGTTCTTC
TRBV19,TRBJ2-5,.,.,CASSPPGSAGETQYF,TGTGCCAGTAGTCCCCCGGGGAGCGCGGGAGAGACCCAGTACTTC
TRBV10-3,TRBJ1-6,.,.,CAISESRAGIGSPLHF,TGTGCCATCAGTGAGTCGAGGGCAGGCATTGGTTCACCCCTCCACTTT
TRBV7-2,TRBJ1-3,.,.,CASSPFWGDGNTIYF,TGTGCCAGCAGCCCCTTTTGGGGGGACGGAAACACCATATATTTT
TRBV10-3,TRBJ2-5,.,.,CAISDSRGSGDQETQYF,TGTGCCATCAGTGATTCTCGGGGGTCGGGAGACCAAGAGACCCAGTACTTC
TRBV2,TRBJ1-1,few,TRBD1,CASSWTGLNTEAFF,TGTGCCAGCAGTTGGACAGGGCTGAACACTGAAGCTTTCTTT
TRBV4-1,TRBJ2-4,.,TRBD2,CASSPGLAGPLAKNIQYF,TGCGCCAGCAGCCCGGGACTAGCGGGTCCTTTAGCCAAAAACATTCAGTACTTC
TRBV24-1,TRBJ2-5,.,TRBD2,CATSDSGLASVTQYF,TGTGCCACCAGTGATTCCGGACTAGCGAGCGTGACCCAGTACTTC
TRBV12-3/TRBV12-4,TRBJ1-2,.,.,CASSTRLYGYTF,TGTGCCAGCAGTACCCGACTGTATGGCTACACCTTC
TRBV5-6,TRBJ2-7,.,TRBD1,CASSLGTGFYEQYF,TGTGCCAGCAGCTTGGGGACAGGGTTTTACGAGCAGTACTTC
TRBV9,TRBJ2-5,.,.,CASSVGAAVETQYF,TGTGCCAGCAGCGTAGGGGCAGCGGTAGAGACCCAGTACTTC
TRBV7-3,TRBJ2-1,few,.,CASSLEGFSNEQFF,TGTGCCAGCAGCTTAGAGGGATTTAGCAATGAGCAGTTCTTC
TRBV15,TRBJ1-2,.,.,CATSRDPGSYGYTF,TGTGCCACCAGCAGAGACCCGGGCAGCTATGGCTACACCTTC
TRBV5-8,TRBJ2-3,.,.,CASSLDSSGTDTQYF,TGTGCCAGCAGCCTTGACAGTTCGGGCACAGATACGCAGTATTTT
TRBV6-1,TRBJ2-7,.,.,CASSYDSTPDYEQYF,TGTGCCAGCAGCTATGACAGCACCCCCGACTACGAGCAGTACTTC
TRBV1,TRBJ2-7,few,.,CTSSQGTCSSYEQYF,TGCACCAGCAGCCAAGGGACGTGCTCCTCCTACGAGCAGTACTTC
TRBV7-6,TRBJ2-1,few,.,CASSPRGGSYNEQFF,TGTGCCAGCAGCCCCCGGGGTGGTTCCTACAATGAGCAGTTCTTC
TRBV9,TRBJ1-6,.,.,CASSEFGESYNSPLHF,TGTGCCAGCAGCGAATTCGGGGAAAGCTATAATTCACCCCTCCACTTT
TRBV2,TRBJ1-3,once,TRBD1,CATGGRGLGNTIYF,TGTGCCACCGGTGGCAGGGGGCTAGGAAACACCATATATTTT
TRBV3-1/TRBV3-2,TRBJ2-5,few,.,CASSQDRGGGVWETQYF,TGTGCCAGCAGCCAAGATAGGGGGGGTGGAGTATGGGAGACCCAGTACTTC
TRBV7-9,TRBJ2-1,few,TRBD2,CASSLETSKQFF,TGTGCCAGCAGCTTAGAGACTAGCAAGCAGTTCTTC
TRBV7-9,TRBJ2-1,.,.,CASSLGDFRDTGQFF,TGTGCCAGCAGCTTAGGGGACTTTAGGGACACGGGGCAGTTCTTC
TRBV18,TRBJ1-6,.,.,CASSPFAGTADLALHF,TGTGCCAGCTCACCATTCGCCGGGACCGCTGATCTTGCCCTCCACTTT
TRBV9,TRBJ2-7,many,TRBD2,CASSVAAGTSIVHEQYF,TGTGCCAGCAGCGTAGCTGCCGGGACTAGTATCGTTCACGAGCAGTACTTC
TRBV7-2,TRBJ1-1,.,.,CASSLLEWVTEAFF,TGTGCCAGCAGCTTATTAGAGTGGGTCACTGAAGCTTTCTTT
TRBV19,TRBJ2-5,.,TRBD2,CASSIRASGTQETQYF,TGTGCCAGTAGTATTCGGGCTAGCGGGACGCAAGAGACCCAGTACTTC
TRBV7-9,TRBJ2-4,.,.,CASSAGKNIQYF,TGTGCCAGCAGCGCTGGCAAAAACATTCAGTACTTC
TRBV5-1,TRBJ2-3,.,.,CASSLAASRPADTQYF,TGCGCCAGCAGCTTGGCGGCTAGCCGGCCGGCAGATACGCAGTATTTT
TRBV7-9,TRBJ1-1,.,.,CASSLSRGNTEAFF,TGTGCCAGCAGCTTGTCCAGGGGGAACACTGAAGCTTTCTTT
TRBV3-1/TRBV3-2,TRBJ1-2,.,.,CASSRDSSRGGYTF,TGTGCCAGCAGCCGGGACTCCTCCAGGGGTGGCTACACCTTC
TRBV7-2,TRBJ1-1,.,.,CASSFTTGPQAFF,TGTGCCAGCAGCTTCACCACAGGGCCTCAAGCTTTCTTT
TRBV4-3,TRBJ2-3,.,.,CASSRESRVGGGTDTQYF,TGCGCCAGCAGCCGAGAGAGTCGAGTCGGTGGGGGCACAGATACGCAGTATTTT
TRBV4-2,TRBJ2-7,.,TRBD2,CASSLTGTSSREQYF,TGTGCCAGCAGCCTCACCGGGACTAGCTCCCGCGAGCAGTACTTC
TRBV11-2,TRBJ2-5,.,TRBD1,CASSSWTGTGETQYF,TGTGCCAGCAGCAGTTGGACAGGGACGGGAGAGACCCAGTACTTC
TRBV7-2,TRBJ2-1,.,.,CASRPGGGYNEQFF,TGTGCCAGCAGGCCCGGGGGCGGGTACAATGAGCAGTTCTTC
TRBV19,TRBJ1-1,.,.,CASSRQDRNEAFF,TGTGCCAGTAGTAGACAGGACAGAAATGAAGCTTTCTTT
TRBV10-3,TRBJ2-2,.,.,CAISSPWPRGGELFF,TGTGCCATCAGTTCCCCGTGGCCCCGCGGCGGGGAGCTGTTTTTT
TRBV19,TRBJ2-2,.,.,CASRVQRAPPPNTGELFF,TGTGCCAGCCGGGTCCAGAGGGCGCCGCCCCCAAACACCGGGGAGCTGTTTTTT
TRBV19,TRBJ1-5,.,.,CASSIASNQPQHF,TGTGCCAGTAGTATAGCCTCTAATCAGCCCCAGCATTTT
TRBV6-4,TRBJ2-7,.,.,CASSDSTVRHYEQYF,TGTGCCAGCAGTGACTCGACGGTCAGACACTACGAGCAGTACTTC
TRBV19,TRBJ2-1,few,.,CASSKGRGTSQDEQFF,TGTGCCAGTAGTAAGGGCCGAGGGACATCTCAAGATGAGCAGTTCTTC